A single sample gave rise to the 26 T cell receptor beta chains below, sequenced in a study of shared clonotypes between healthy human individuals. Clones were read by immunoSEQ multiplex PCR, and TCRdb kept only the in-frame ones, dropping some. The sample lists about 560,000 clones; 70% to 80% were seen once. Sequenced: PBMCs. These receptors all come from a middle-aged woman in good health. Some clones in this sample may be carry-over from other donors' samples.

As to this clone: This is likely an artifact of a read error, given a far larger clone one base away. Other nucleotide sequences from this sample produce the same CDR3. The CDR3: CAWSPGNTEAFF. The CDR3 DNA follows: TGTGCCTGGAGCCCAGGGAACACTGAAGCTTTCTTT. V is TRBV30 and J is TRBJ1-1; no firm D call. Germline values: CDR1 GTSNPN, CDR2 SVGIG (reference sequence). CDR3 length equals 12 residues. Trimming shortened V by 3 bases and J by 1 base, and 6 bases separated the two germline ends.

J is TRBJ2-7 and V is TRBV7-3, with 8 bases that match TRBD2. Per the germline V gene, CDR1 is SGHTA and CDR2 is FQGTGA. The CDR3 covers 14 residues. The trim removed 4 bases at V and 4 bases at J, leaving 6 bases unmatched. CDR3 sequence: CASSWAGRGYEQYF. The CDR3, as DNA: TGTGCCAGCAGCTGGGCCGGGAGGGGGTACGAGCAGTACTTC.

The chain employs TRBV7-9 and TRBJ1-2, with a possible D match to TRBD1 (5 bases). Trimming cost V 2 bases and J 0 bases, with 10 bases left between them. Germline V lookup: CDR1 SEHNR, CDR2 FQNEAQ (reference sequence). The CDR3 is 15 residues long. CDR3 nucleotides: TGTGCCAGCAGCTTATTTACAGGAACTAACTATGGCTACACCTTC. Amino acids: CASSLFTGTNYGYTF.

The chain links TRBV2 to TRBJ2-2; D tentatively reads TRBD1 or TRBD2 (5 bases each). The V gene's germline CDR1 is SNHLY and CDR2 FYNNEI. The CDR3 length is 13 residues. Deletions cut 8 bases from V and 4 bases from J, with 11 bases between. CDR3 nucleotides: TGTGCCAGCGGGGGTGGGTTCACCGGGGAGCTGTTTTTT. It yields the protein CASGGGFTGELFF.

The rearrangement links TRBV27 to TRBJ2-7, with 12 nucleotides matching TRBD1. This CDR3 region has 16 residues. Per the germline V gene, CDR1 is MNHEY and CDR2 is SMNVEV (reference sequence). J lost 7 bases, V lost 2 bases, and 9 bases had no gene match. CDR3: CASSLRWGQGAGEQYF. The CDR3 bases are TGTGCCAGCAGTTTACGGTGGGGACAGGGGGCTGGGGAGCAGTACTTC.

This rearrangement joins TRBV11-2 to TRBJ2-7; D remains unclear. The CDR3 contains 13 residues. The germline V gene encodes CDR1 SGHAT and CDR2 FQNNGV. V was cut by 3 bases and J by 3 bases, with 9 bases left in between. CDR3 coding DNA: TGTGCCAGCAGCTTCGCCGCCGGCTACGAGCAGTACTTC. This codes for CASSFAAGYEQYF.

The sample holds a few counts of this clone. The gene calls are TRBV10-1 and TRBJ2-5; 7 bases agree with TRBD2. The germline gives CDR1 WNHNN, CDR2 SYGVQD (reference sequence). This CDR3 region has 14 residues. After removal of 4 bases from V and 5 bases from J, the junction contained 7 bases not matched to a gene. The CDR3 DNA sequence: TGCGCCAGCAGTGGCGGGAGTGGCATGGAGACCCAGTACTTC. Amino acids: CASSGGSGMETQYF.

The rearrangement joins TRBV27 to TRBJ1-5, with 7 bases aligning to TRBD1. With 6 bases clipped from V and 0 bases from J, the junction kept 2 bases outside the gene matches. The V gene's germline CDR1 is MNHEY and CDR2 SMNVEV (reference sequence). This CDR3 has 14 residues. The CDR3 DNA reads TGTGCCAGCAGAGAGGGGGCTAGCAATCAGCCCCAGCATTTT. This codes for CASREGASNQPQHF.

This sequence joins TRBV5-1 and TRBJ1-1, with D possibly TRBD1 on 5 matching bases. This CDR3 is 12 amino acids long. V was clipped by 4 bases and J by 7 bases, with 11 bases between them. Germline-derived CDR1 and CDR2 are SGHRS and YFSETQ. The chain's CDR3 is CASSPQGIEAFF. The CDR3 DNA is TGCGCCAGCAGCCCCCAGGGTATTGAAGCTTTCTTT.

This clone was picked up one time. The chain uses TRBV6-1 and TRBJ1-2; D gene uncertain. Germline CDR1 is MNHNS and CDR2 is SASEGT. Trimming pared 4 bases from V and 2 bases from J, leaving 14 bases between. CDR3 length: 15 residues. The chain's CDR3 is CASSVIRVENYGYTF. The CDR3 DNA follows: TGTGCCAGCAGTGTGATACGAGTCGAGAACTATGGCTACACCTTC.

The V gene is TRBV19, the J gene TRBJ1-2; 9 nucleotides line up with TRBD1. Germline V gene lookup returns CDR1 LNHDA and CDR2 SQIVND (reference sequence). V was pared by 6 bases and J by 2 bases, with 10 bases of the junction left unmatched. The CDR3 has 16 amino acids. CDR3 amino acids: CASSRTRTGANYGYTF. The CDR3 region has the DNA TGTGCCAGTAGCCGAACAAGGACAGGGGCCAACTATGGCTACACCTTC.

For this clone: The sample contains more than one DNA sequence encoding this CDR3. The rearrangement links TRBV15 to TRBJ1-2; D not resolved. The CDR3 is 14 amino acids. The V gene's germline CDR1 is LNHNV and CDR2 YYDKDF (reference sequence). The V and J ends lost 0 bases and 2 bases respectively, with 7 bases between them. The CDR3 sequence is CATSRDRQNYGYTF. For the CDR3, the DNA is TGTGCCACCAGCAGAGATCGGCAGAACTATGGCTACACCTTC.

A note on this clone: This sample includes further DNA sequences coding for the same CDR3. The rearrangement uses TRBV2 and TRBJ2-5; no reliable D call. The CDR3 covers 12 residues. With 0 bases removed from V and 5 bases from J, the gap between germline ends came to 4 bases. Per germline, CDR1 SNHLY and CDR2 FYNNEI. The chain's CDR3 is CASSEAGETQYF. For the CDR3, the DNA is TGTGCCAGCAGTGAAGCCGGGGAGACCCAGTACTTC. Full variable domain (outside the CDR3, taken from reference TRBV2 and TRBJ2-5): EPEVTQTPSHQVTQMGQEVILRCVPISNHLYFYWYRQILGQKVEFLVSFYNNEISEKSEIFDDQFSVERPDGSNFTLKIRSTKLEDSAMYFCASSEAGETQYFGPGTRLLVL.

This chain uses TRBV7-8 with TRBJ2-7; TRBD1 matches at 7 bases. CDR1 is SGHVS, CDR2 FQNEAQ, per germline. CDR3 length: 15 residues. Trimming took 1 base from V and 3 from J; bases not matched to a gene: 6. CDR3 residues: CASSLGTGGDYEQYF. CDR3 bases: TGTGCCAGCAGCTTAGGGACAGGTGGGGACTACGAGCAGTACTTC.

The chain employs TRBV27 and TRBJ2-1, with D perhaps TRBD2 (6 bases). This CDR3 has 18 residues. The V end lost 5 bases, the J end lost 7 bases, and 27 bases lay between the germline ends. Germline CDR1 is MNHEY and CDR2 is SMNVEV (reference sequence). The DNA for the CDR3 is TGTGCCAGCAGTCATATACCGGGGCGGGGCGGGAAGGGGAATGAGCAGTTCTTC. Encoded protein: CASSHIPGRGGKGNEQFF.

This sequence joins TRBV19 and TRBJ2-1; 9 bases agree with TRBD1. The CDR3 has 15 residues. Germline loops: CDR1 LNHDA, CDR2 SQIVND (reference sequence). The junction had 10 bases not matched to a gene; V was cut back by 9 bases and J by 4 bases. The CDR3 sequence is CASTPGQGRYNEQFF. The CDR3 DNA follows: TGTGCCAGCACCCCCGGACAGGGGAGATACAATGAGCAGTTCTTC.

V and J are TRBV27 and TRBJ2-1; tentative D call: TRBD1 (5 bases). This CDR3 region has 16 residues. Germline CDR1 reads MNHEY; CDR2 reads SMNVEV (reference sequence). The ends were cut back, 0 bases at V and 4 bases at J, with 13 bases in the middle. CDR3 amino acids: CASSLSTGSRYNEQFF. The CDR3 nucleotides read TGTGCCAGCAGTTTATCAACAGGTTCTCGGTACAATGAGCAGTTCTTC.

The chain employs TRBV7-2 and TRBJ2-1; the match to TRBD2 covers 8 bases. The germline gives CDR1 SGHTA, CDR2 FQGNSA. The CDR3 contains 13 residues. Unmatched junction bases numbered 3, after V lost 10 bases and J lost 1 base. CDR3 sequence reads: CATQRESYNEQFF. The CDR3 nucleotides read TGTGCCACCCAGCGGGAGTCCTACAATGAGCAGTTCTTC.

In its sample, this clone was seen once. Germline is not matched at one junction end, which may reflect a read error. The V gene is TRBV20-1, the J gene TRBJ1-2; D might be TRBD1 (5 bases). Germline CDR1 reads DFQATT; CDR2 reads SNEGSKA (reference sequence). This CDR3 is built from 11 residues. The CDR3 nucleotides read TGCAGTGCTAGAGAGGGACCCTCTCTGATCTTC. As protein: CSAREGPSLIF.

The V call is TRBV18, the J call TRBJ1-5; a possible D gene is TRBD1 (5 bases). The CDR3 is 13 amino acids. Deletions cut 3 bases from V and 7 bases from J, with 10 bases between. Germline CDR1 KGHSH, CDR2 LQKENI. The CDR3 DNA reads as TGTGCCAGCTCACCCGGACAAGGCCAGCCCCAGCATTTT. Its translation: CASSPGQGQPQHF.

This sequence joins TRBV28 and TRBJ2-1; TRBD2 matches at 12 bases. The CDR3 spans 15 residues. Trimming removed 7 bases from V and 4 bases from J; junction bases left unmatched: 5. Germline V gene sequence: CDR1 MDHEN, CDR2 SYDVKM. The CDR3, as DNA: TGTGCCAGCACCCCCGGACTAGCGGGGTACAATGAGCAGTTCTTC. Translation: CASTPGLAGYNEQFF.

This sequence joins TRBV29-1 and TRBJ2-7; D is perhaps TRBD2 (5 bases). This CDR3 region has 13 residues. Germline loops: CDR1 SQVTM, CDR2 ANQGSEA. Trimming cost V 4 bases and J 3 bases, with 13 bases left between them. The CDR3 DNA reads TGCAGCGTTGTGGGCGGGCGCTTCTACGAGCAGTACTTC. Translated, it gives CSVVGGRFYEQYF.

This chain links TRBV16 with TRBJ1-4; TRBD1 matches 10 bases. CDR1 and CDR2 from the germline V gene are KGHSY and FQNENV. Losses at the gene ends were 4 bases for V and 6 bases for J; bases not matched to a gene: 8. The CDR3 extends over 16 amino acids. DNA of the CDR3: TGTGCCAGCAGCCCCATCCGACAGGGGGCTGATGAAAAACTGTTTTTT. Translating gives CASSPIRQGADEKLFF.

The CDR3 DNA reads as TGCGCCAGCAGCCAAGATGTAGCGGGAGGCCGGTCTCCCGGGGAGCTGTTTTTT. As protein: CASSQDVAGGRSPGELFF. This chain uses TRBV4-3 with TRBJ2-2; 10 nucleotides match TRBD2. This CDR3 comprises 18 residues. The germline V gene encodes CDR1 LGHNA and CDR2 YSLEER. The junction had 10 bases not matched to a gene; V was cut back by 0 bases and J by 6 bases.

The chain is built from TRBV19 and TRBJ1-1; maybe TRBD1 (5 bases). Trimming took off 3 bases at V and 3 bases at J, with 11 bases between the two ends. The germline V gene has CDR1 LNHDA and CDR2 SQIVND (reference sequence). The CDR3 sequence is 14 residues long. CDR3 protein: CASSMTVLDTEAFF. CDR3 nucleotides: TGTGCCAGTAGTATGACAGTCCTTGACACTGAAGCTTTCTTT.

CDR3 in DNA: TGTGCCATCAGTGACGGGGGGGTACGGGCTGGAAACACCATATATTTT. This sequence encodes CAISDGGVRAGNTIYF. This rearrangement joins TRBV10-3 to TRBJ1-3; D perhaps matches TRBD1 (5 bases). V was trimmed by 3 bases and J by 2 bases, leaving 14 bases between them. The CDR3 is 16 residues long. Per the germline V gene, CDR1 is ENHRY and CDR2 is SYGVKD.